This TCR beta chain was obtained from a study of CD8 T cells in Susac syndrome. Concerning this clonotype: Antigen unknown.

CD8+ and CD4+ T cells taken from blood had their TCR beta sequenced. Through negative isolation, CD4+ and CD8+ T cells were obtained, while TEMRA cells were enriched using FACS. Reverse transcription of roughly 0.5 to 1 ug RNA used random hexamers. Amplification of TCR beta CDR3 used immunoSEQ multiplex PCR across 54 Vbeta and 13 Jbeta. MiXCR, run by TCRdb on the immunoSEQ multiplex PCR reads, gives a single entry per CDR3 protein. The sample holds tens of thousands of distinct CDR3 sequences, approximately 96% seen once. Germline loops: CDR1 MNHEY, CDR2 SMNVEV (reference sequence). The J segment lost 4 bases and the V segment lost 7 bases, leaving 7 bases of the junction unmatched. This CDR3 region has 15 residues. Notes on the study in general: The study's TCR sequencing and HLA analysis covered a relatively small number of individuals, and the study acknowledged this.

This clonotype was obtained from a human donor with multiple sclerosis. The sequencing input was CD4+ T cells from PBMCs. This rearrangement joins TRBV27 to TRBJ2-1, with TRBD2 matching 10 bases. The CDR3 DNA reads TGTGCCAGCACCGGAGCGGGGGGGAGGTACAATGAGCAGTTCTTC. This codes for CASTGAGGRYNEQFF.